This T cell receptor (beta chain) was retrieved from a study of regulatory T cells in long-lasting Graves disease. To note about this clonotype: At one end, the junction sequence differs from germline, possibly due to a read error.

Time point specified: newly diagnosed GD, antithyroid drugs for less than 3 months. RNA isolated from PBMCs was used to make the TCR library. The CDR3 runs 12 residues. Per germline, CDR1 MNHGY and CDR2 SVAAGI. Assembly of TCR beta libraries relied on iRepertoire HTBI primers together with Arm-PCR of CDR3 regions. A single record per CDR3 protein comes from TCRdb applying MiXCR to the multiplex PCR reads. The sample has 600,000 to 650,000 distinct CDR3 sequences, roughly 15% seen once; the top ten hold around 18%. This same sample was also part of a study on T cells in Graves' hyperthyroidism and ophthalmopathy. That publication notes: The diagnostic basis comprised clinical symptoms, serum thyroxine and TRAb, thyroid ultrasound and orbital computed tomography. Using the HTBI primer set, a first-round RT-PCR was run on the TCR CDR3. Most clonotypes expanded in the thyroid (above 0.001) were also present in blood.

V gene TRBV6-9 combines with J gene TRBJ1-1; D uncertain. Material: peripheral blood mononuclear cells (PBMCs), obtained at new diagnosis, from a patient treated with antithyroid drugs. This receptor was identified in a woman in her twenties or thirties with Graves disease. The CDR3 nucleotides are TGCGCCAGCAGTGCTGCGGGAACTGAAGCTTTCTTT. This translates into CASSAAGTEAFF.